Reported below is one T cell receptor beta chain. This specimen comes from a study of cytomegalovirus exposure and HLA in healthy donors. PCR involved 60 Vbeta and 13 Jbeta primers. The protocol was immunoSEQ multiplex PCR, while the TCRdb copy is restricted to in-frame clones and leaves out a portion. The data contain over 150,000 clones, approximately 82% of them seen just once; the ten biggest clones take up 7% to 9.5%. Material: PBMCs. The TCR was taken from a male donor in good health and CMV-seropositive.

The CDR3 protein is CASNPSRGFTGELFF. The CDR3 nucleotides are TGTGCCAGCAACCCCTCGAGGGGGTTCACCGGGGAGCTGTTTTTT. The V and J genes are TRBV27 and TRBJ2-2; possibly TRBD1 for D (6 bases). Germline lookup yields CDR1 MNHEY and CDR2 SMNVEV (reference sequence). The CDR3 has 15 amino acids. V was pared by 7 bases and J by 4 bases, with 16 bases between.